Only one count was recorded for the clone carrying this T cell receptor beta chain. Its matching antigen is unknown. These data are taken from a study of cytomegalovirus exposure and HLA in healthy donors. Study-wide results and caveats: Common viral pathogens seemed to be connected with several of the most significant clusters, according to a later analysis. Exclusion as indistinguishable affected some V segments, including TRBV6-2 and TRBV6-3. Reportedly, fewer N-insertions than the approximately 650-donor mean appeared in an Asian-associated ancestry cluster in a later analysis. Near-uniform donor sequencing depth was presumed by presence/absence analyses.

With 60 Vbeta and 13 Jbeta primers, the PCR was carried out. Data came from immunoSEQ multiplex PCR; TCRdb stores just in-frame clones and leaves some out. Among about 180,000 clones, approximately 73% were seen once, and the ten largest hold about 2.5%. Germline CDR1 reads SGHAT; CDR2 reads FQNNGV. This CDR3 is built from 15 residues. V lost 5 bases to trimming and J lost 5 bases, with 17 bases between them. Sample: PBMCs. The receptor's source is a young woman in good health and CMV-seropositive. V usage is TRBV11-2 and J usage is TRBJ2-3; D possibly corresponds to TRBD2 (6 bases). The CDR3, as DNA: TGTGCCAGCAGCATAAGCGGGTTACGGGGAGATACGCAGTATTTT. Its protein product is CASSISGLRGDTQYF.